Below are 7 T cell receptor beta chains sequenced from a single sample in a study of vaccination and CD4 T cells after COVID-19. These receptors have no identified antigens. Oncomine TCR Beta short-read sequencing was applied to DNA from cultured CD4+ T cells. TCRdb recomputed calls from the PCR reads with MiXCR, one row per CDR3 protein. The table shows under 8,500 distinct CDR3 sequences, with less than 80% occurring only once. Treatment specified: approximately 11-day PBMC culture with coronavirus spike peptide pools or control peptides (ViraFEST assay). The input for sequencing was cultured CD4+ T cells from blood, taken after SARS-CoV-2 vaccination. These receptors originate from a human donor with COVID-19.

This sequence joins TRBV15 and TRBJ2-5; no definite D call. The germline CDR1 and CDR2 sequences are LNHNV and YYDKDF (reference sequence). Trimming removed 5 bases from V and 6 bases from J, with 16 bases in between. The CDR3 sequence is 14 residues long. This chain's CDR3 is CATSGESTLKTQYF. The CDR3 nucleotides are TGTGCCACCAGCGGTGAGAGTACCTTAAAGACCCAGTACTTC.

The CDR3 reads CASSPGLARPETQYF. The CDR3 DNA reads as TGTGCCAGCTCTCCGGGACTAGCTCGTCCGGAGACCCAGTACTTC. The genes are TRBV7-3 and TRBJ2-5, with TRBD2 identical over 9 bases. The CDR3 is made up of 15 amino acids. Losses at the gene ends were 8 bases for V and 5 bases for J; bases not matched to a gene: 12. Germline V lookup: CDR1 SGHTA, CDR2 FQGTGA.

The chain links TRBV30 to TRBJ2-1, with 7 positions matching TRBD2. V gave up 0 bases and J gave up 1 base; unmatched junction bases: 3. The CDR3 runs to 15 residues. The V gene's germline CDR1 is GTSNPN and CDR2 SVGIG (reference sequence). The CDR3 DNA is TGTGCCTGGAGTGTGGGGGGGGGTTCCTACAATGAGCAGTTCTTC. Its translation: CAWSVGGGSYNEQFF.

In nucleotides, the CDR3 is TGTGCCACCAGTGATTTCCCCCCGGACAGAATTGCCTACGAGCAGTACTTC. This gives the protein CATSDFPPDRIAYEQYF. The rearrangement links TRBV24-1 to TRBJ2-7; perhaps TRBD1 as D (6 bases). Germline values: CDR1 KGHDR, CDR2 SFDVKD. The CDR3 spans 17 residues. V was shortened by 1 base and J by 2 bases, with 17 bases between the two germline ends.

The chain recombines TRBV7-6 with TRBJ2-1, with D perhaps TRBD1 (5 bases). The CDR3 is 14 amino acids. Germline CDR1 and CDR2: SGHVS and FNYEAQ. The V end lost 1 base, the J end lost 7 bases, and 11 bases lay between the germline ends. CDR3 DNA: TGTGCCAGCAGCTTAGATTCAGGGTCGAATGAGCAGTTCTTC. Encoded protein: CASSLDSGSNEQFF. Complete variable domain (other parts from reference TRBV7-6 and TRBJ2-1): GAGVSQSPRYKVTKRGQDVALRCDPISGHVSLYWYRQALGQGPEFLTYFNYEAQQDKSGLPNDRFSAERPEGSISTLTIQRTEQRDSAMYRCASSLDSGSNEQFFGPGTRLTVL.

The chain is built from TRBV20-1 and TRBJ1-1; the D is unclear. The V end was cut by 5 bases, the J end by 1 base, with 8 bases between. Looked up from germline, CDR1 is DFQATT and CDR2 is SNEGSKA (reference sequence). This CDR3 is 12 amino acids long. CDR3 loop: CSAPSGNTEAFF. The CDR3 DNA follows: TGCAGTGCTCCTAGTGGGAACACTGAAGCTTTCTTT.

The gene calls are TRBV30 and TRBJ2-5; no reliable D call. The CDR3 has 15 amino acids. Trimming took off 0 bases at V and 5 bases at J, with 16 bases between the two ends. Germline V gene sequence: CDR1 GTSNPN, CDR2 SVGIG (reference sequence). In nucleotides, the CDR3 is TGTGCCTGGAGTGTATTAACCAGTCCCCTGGAGACCCAGTACTTC. Translating it yields CAWSVLTSPLETQYF.